The subject of this entry is one T cell receptor (beta chain). The sample belongs to a study of CD8 T cells in Susac syndrome. RNA was extracted with the RNeasy kit, and a quantity of about 0.5 to 1 ug was reverse transcribed using random hexamers. TCRdb itself ran the immunoSEQ multiplex PCR reads through MiXCR, one entry per CDR3 protein. The data show fewer than 150,000 distinct CDR3 sequences, roughly 89% seen once. The CDR3 consists of 14 residues. Germline V gives CDR1 SGHDN, CDR2 FVKESK. V dropped 2 bases and J dropped 2 bases, with 10 bases sitting between them. Sample: CD8+ T cells from PBMCs. This chain uses TRBV14 with TRBJ2-7; D remains ambiguous. This sequence was found in a human donor with multiple sclerosis. CDR3 DNA: TGTGCCAGCAGCCAATCAGAACGCCCCTACGAGCAGTACTTC. Its protein is CASSQSERPYEQYF.